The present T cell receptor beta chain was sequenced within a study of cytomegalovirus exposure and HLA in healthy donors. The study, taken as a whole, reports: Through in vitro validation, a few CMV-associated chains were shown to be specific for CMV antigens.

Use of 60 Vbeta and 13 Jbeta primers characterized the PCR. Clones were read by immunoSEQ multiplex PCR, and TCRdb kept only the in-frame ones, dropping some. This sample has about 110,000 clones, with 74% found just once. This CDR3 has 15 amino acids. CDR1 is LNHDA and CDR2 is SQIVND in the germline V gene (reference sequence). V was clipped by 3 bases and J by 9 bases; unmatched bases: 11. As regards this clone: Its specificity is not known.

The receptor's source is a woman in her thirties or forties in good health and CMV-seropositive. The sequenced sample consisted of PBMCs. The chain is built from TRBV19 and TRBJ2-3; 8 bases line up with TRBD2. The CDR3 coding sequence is TGTGCCAGTAGTATGAATGGCGGGGGGTCTGACACGCAGTATTTT. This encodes CASSMNGGGSDTQYF.